These 5 T cell receptor beta chains share one sample of origin, sequenced in a study of vaccination and CD4 T cells after COVID-19 (dated by TCRdb to the early 2020s). The antigens of these receptors remain unknown. The library was produced with PCR. For sequencing, an Illumina iSeq 100 was employed. DNA from cultured CD4+ T cells underwent TCR sequencing with the Oncomine TCR Beta short-read assay at the Johns Hopkins FTIC core. TCRdb reprocessed the public reads (quality trimming at Q25 with fastp, clone calling with MiXCR) and kept in-frame beta chains. Every CDR3 protein is listed once, alongside the most common genes and DNA of its rows. Across this sample there are under 20,000 distinct CDR3 sequences, with approximately 44% seen only once. The ten largest clones take up approximately 2.9% of the sample. The sample's treatment or condition label, decoded: roughly 11-day PBMC culture with coronavirus spike peptide pools or control peptides (ViraFEST assay).

Sequenced material: CD4+ T cells from blood, cultured in vitro, taken after SARS-CoV-2 vaccination. The receptor set was obtained from a human donor who had recovered from COVID-19.

The chain recombines TRBV20-1 with TRBJ1-1; the D is unclear. The CDR3 spans 15 residues. Germline lookup yields CDR1 DFQATT and CDR2 SNEGSKA (reference sequence). V lost 5 bases, J lost 1 base, and 17 bases lay in between. Here the CDR3 reads CSASHLVLTNTEAFF. CDR3 in DNA: TGCAGTGCTTCCCACCTGGTCTTGACGAACACTGAAGCTTTCTTT.

Only a few counts were recorded for this clonotype. This chain joins TRBV7-2 and TRBJ2-3; no definite D call. Germline V gene data show CDR1 as SGHTA and CDR2 as FQGNSA. The CDR3 is 13 amino acids. V was trimmed by 1 base and J by 4 bases, leaving 6 bases between them. The CDR3 here is CASSLGSPDTQYF. Written as DNA, the CDR3 is TGTGCCAGCAGCTTAGGTAGCCCAGATACGCAGTATTTT.

This clonotype was picked up one time. The gene calls are TRBV2 and TRBJ2-1; D perhaps matches TRBD2 (5 bases). The V end was cut by 7 bases, the J end by 0 bases, with 10 bases between. CDR3 length: 14 residues. Germline assignment: CDR1 SNHLY and CDR2 FYNNEI. This CDR3 is CASTTGSSYNEQFF. DNA of the CDR3: TGTGCCAGCACTACGGGGAGCTCCTACAATGAGCAGTTCTTC.

The count of this clonotype is one. The chain employs TRBV29-1 and TRBJ1-5, with 7 bases aligning to TRBD1. Looked up from germline, CDR1 is SQVTM and CDR2 is ANQGSEA. V lost 0 bases, J lost 11 bases, and 4 bases stayed unmatched. CDR3 length: 12 residues. The CDR3 bases are TGCAGCGTTGAAGATTCGACAGGGTCCCAGCATTTT. Translation: CSVEDSTGSQHF.

The V gene is TRBV9, the J gene TRBJ2-3; D gene ambiguous. Germline CDR1 and CDR2: SGDLS and YYNGEE. The CDR3 is made up of 9 amino acids. The CDR3 spells CPTSETQYF. The CDR3 nucleotides are TGTCCTACGTCGGAGACGCAGTATTTT. Complete variable domain (other parts from reference TRBV9 and TRBJ2-3): DSGVTQTPKHLITATGQRVTLRCSPRSGDLSVYWYQQSLDQGLQFLIQYYNGEERAKGNILERFSAQQFPDLHSELNLSSLELGDSALYFCPTSETQYFGPGTRLTVL.